The source of this T cell receptor (beta chain) is a study of T cell repertoires in cytomegalovirus infection. In the study overall: From public TCR beta signatures came an indication of both CMV infection and matching HLA type. Broader study findings: Accumulated public TCR beta family frequency recognized individuals carrying CMV together with the relevant HLA. Ex vivo responses were dominated by HLA-C-restricted CMV-specific TCR beta clonotypes.

The CDR3 loop spans 13 amino acids. Trimming removed 6 bases at V and 3 bases at J, with 8 bases between. This clonotype was picked up many times. The antigen remains unidentified. TCRdb called the reads again in MiXCR, with one record for every CDR3 protein. The repertoire holds over 250,000 distinct CDR3 sequences, with under 25% as singletons. The TCR originated in a human donor in good health (CMV status not recorded). Some clones in this sample may be carry-over from other donors' samples. The J gene is TRBJ1-4, the V gene TRBV12-3 or TRBV12-4, with D maybe TRBD1 (6 bases). The sequencing here drew on cultured PBMCs, taken from culture after CMV antigen stimulation. The CDR3 spells CASRTGPNEKLFF. The CDR3 nucleotides read TGTGCCAGCAGGACAGGCCCTAATGAAAAACTGTTTTTT.